This T cell receptor (beta chain) appears in the sequencing data of a study of Ad26.COV2.S vaccination and SARS-CoV-2 variants. The study's findings and limits: Substantial post-vaccination breadth of spike-specific CD8+ and CD4+ T cell responses was reported.

Treatment denoted: approximately 18 received Ad26.COV2.S at low or high dose, single or two shots; about five received placebo; per-sample allocation not given. Collection of the samples took place on day 63 after the first injection of vaccine or placebo. Here immunoSEQ multiplex PCR was the method, and the copy in TCRdb shows in-frame clones only, minus some. The sample records fewer than 800,000 clones, around 90% being singletons. This clone was detected only once. The antigen is not known. The TCR was taken from a person between 18 and 65 years old who received the Ad26.COV2.S COVID-19 vaccine or a placebo. Material: peripheral blood, obtained in a trial of Ad26.COV2.S vaccine versus placebo.

DNA for the CDR3: TGTGCCAGCAGTGCCAGGGAGGAATACGGCTACACCTTC. This sequence encodes CASSAREEYGYTF. This chain joins TRBV2 and TRBJ1-2; D is perhaps TRBD1 (5 bases). CDR1 is SNHLY and CDR2 is FYNNEI in the germline V gene. V lost 4 bases, J lost 8 bases, and 14 bases lay in between. This CDR3 has 13 amino acids.